This T cell receptor (beta chain) was documented in a study of T cell responses to AZD1222 COVID-19 vaccine. Across the study: Second-dose timings of about 4 or about 12 weeks were pooled.

Findings of the study overall: Spike-specific TCRs gained breadth and depth after people received two AZD1222 doses. Repertoires were obtained solely post-peak T cell response. Only six people who got AZD1222 tested seropositive at baseline.

As regards this clone: Its antigen is undetermined.

The length of the CDR3 is 12 residues. CDR1 and CDR2 from the germline V gene are SNHLY and FYNNEI. The V gene lost 7 bases and the J gene lost 7 bases, with 14 bases spanning the gap. The assay was immunoSEQ multiplex PCR, and TCRdb's table has in-frame clones only and misses some. Seen here are approximately 160,000 clones, around 90% observed once, and the top ten hold under 5.5%. This specimen consisted of peripheral blood, obtained on day 0 of AZD1222 vaccination. V usage is TRBV2 and J usage is TRBJ2-7, with D perhaps given as TRBD1 or TRBD2 (6 bases each). The TCR comes from an adult in good health. CDR3 in DNA: TGTGCCAGCAAGAGGGGGGCCCGGGAGCAGTACTTC. Translation: CASKRGAREQYF.